This T cell receptor beta chain was profiled in a study of T cell responses to AZD1222 COVID-19 vaccine. The V gene end was trimmed by 6 bases and the J gene end by 3 bases; junction bases not matched to a gene: 3. This CDR3 comprises 13 residues. CDR1 is LNHDA and CDR2 is SQIVND in the germline V gene (reference sequence). Method: immunoSEQ multiplex PCR; TCRdb's copy keeps in-frame clones and lacks some. Of fewer than 130,000 clones listed, 90% to 95% are singletons. The sequence was obtained from an adult in good health. This material consisted of peripheral blood, taken on day 0 of AZD1222 vaccination. The J gene is TRBJ2-5, the V gene TRBV19; 8 bases are shared with TRBD1. Written as DNA, the CDR3 is TGTGCCAGTAGCCAGGACAGGGAAGAGACCCAGTACTTC. Its translation: CASSQDREETQYF.